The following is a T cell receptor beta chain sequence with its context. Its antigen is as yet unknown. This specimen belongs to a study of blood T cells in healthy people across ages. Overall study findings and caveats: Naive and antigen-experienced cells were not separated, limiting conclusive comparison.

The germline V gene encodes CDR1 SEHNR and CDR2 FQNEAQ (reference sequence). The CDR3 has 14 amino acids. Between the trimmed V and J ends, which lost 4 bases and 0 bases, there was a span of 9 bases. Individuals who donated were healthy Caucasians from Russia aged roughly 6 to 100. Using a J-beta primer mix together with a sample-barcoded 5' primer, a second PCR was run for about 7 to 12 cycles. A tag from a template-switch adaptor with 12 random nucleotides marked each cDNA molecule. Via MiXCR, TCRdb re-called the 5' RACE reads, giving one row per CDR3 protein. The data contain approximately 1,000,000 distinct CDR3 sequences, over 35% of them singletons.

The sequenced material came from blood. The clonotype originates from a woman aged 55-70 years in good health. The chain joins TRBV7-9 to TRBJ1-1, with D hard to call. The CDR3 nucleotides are TGTGCCAGCAGCTCGGAGGACCTGAACACTGAAGCTTTCTTT. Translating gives CASSSEDLNTEAFF.